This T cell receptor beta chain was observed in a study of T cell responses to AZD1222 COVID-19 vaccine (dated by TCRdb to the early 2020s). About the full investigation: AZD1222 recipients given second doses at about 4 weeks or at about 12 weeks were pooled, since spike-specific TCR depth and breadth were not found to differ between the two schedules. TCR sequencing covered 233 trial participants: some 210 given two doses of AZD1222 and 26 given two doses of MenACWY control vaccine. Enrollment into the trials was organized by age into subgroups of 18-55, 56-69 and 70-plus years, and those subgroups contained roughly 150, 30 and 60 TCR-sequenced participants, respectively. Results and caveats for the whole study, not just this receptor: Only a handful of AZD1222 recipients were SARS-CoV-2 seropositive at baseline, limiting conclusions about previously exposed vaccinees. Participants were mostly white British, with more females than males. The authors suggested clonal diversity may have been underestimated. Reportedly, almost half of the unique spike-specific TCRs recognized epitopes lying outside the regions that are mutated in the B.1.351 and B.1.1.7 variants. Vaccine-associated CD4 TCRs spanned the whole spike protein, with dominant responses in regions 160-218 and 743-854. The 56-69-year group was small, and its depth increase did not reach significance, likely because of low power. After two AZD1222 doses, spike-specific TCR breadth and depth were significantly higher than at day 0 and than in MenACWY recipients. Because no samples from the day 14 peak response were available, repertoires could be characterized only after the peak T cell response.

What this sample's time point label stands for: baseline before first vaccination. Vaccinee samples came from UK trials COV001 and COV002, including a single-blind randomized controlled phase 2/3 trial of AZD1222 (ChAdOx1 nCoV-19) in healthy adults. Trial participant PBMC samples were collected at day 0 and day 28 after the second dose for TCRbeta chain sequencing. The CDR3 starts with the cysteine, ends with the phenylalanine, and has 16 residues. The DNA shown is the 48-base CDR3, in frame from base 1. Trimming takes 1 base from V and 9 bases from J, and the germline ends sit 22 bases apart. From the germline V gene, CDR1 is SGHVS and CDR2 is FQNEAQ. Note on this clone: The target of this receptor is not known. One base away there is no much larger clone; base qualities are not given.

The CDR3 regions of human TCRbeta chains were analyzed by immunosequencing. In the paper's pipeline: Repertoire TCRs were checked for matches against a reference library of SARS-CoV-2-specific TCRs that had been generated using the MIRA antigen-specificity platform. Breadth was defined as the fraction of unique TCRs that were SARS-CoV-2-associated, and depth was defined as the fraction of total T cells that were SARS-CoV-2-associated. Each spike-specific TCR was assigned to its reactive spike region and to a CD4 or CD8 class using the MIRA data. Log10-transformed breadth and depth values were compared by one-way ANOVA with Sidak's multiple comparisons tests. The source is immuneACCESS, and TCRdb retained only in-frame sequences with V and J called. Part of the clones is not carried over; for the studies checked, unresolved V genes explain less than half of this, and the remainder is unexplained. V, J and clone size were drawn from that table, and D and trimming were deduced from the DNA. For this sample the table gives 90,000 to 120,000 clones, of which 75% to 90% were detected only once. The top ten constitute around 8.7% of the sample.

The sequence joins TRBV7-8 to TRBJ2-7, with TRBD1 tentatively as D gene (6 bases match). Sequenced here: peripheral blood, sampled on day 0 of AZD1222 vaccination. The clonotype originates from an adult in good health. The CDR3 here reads CASSLDAASSTGWQYF. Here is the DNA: TGTGCCAGCAGCTTAGATGCGGCTAGTTCTACAGGGTGGCAGTACTTC.